What follows are 23 T cell receptor beta chains derived from one specimen sequenced in a study of identifying expanded T cells in peripheral blood. TCRdb keeps only in-frame clones here, not all; method: immunoSEQ multiplex PCR. This sample has around 70,000 clones; 90% occur once, and the top ten carry more than 2.5%. Sequenced input: blood. The receptors stem from a person aged 18 to 75 in good health.

This clone has just one count. V usage is TRBV9 and J usage is TRBJ2-3; D gene ambiguous. The germline CDR1 and CDR2 sequences are SGDLS and YYNGEE. CDR3 size: 20 residues. V lost 0 bases to trimming and J lost 0 bases, with 23 bases between them. The CDR3 coding sequence is TGTGCCAGCAGCGTAGATGGGTTGGCTTTGGGGATTACTAGCACAGATACGCAGTATTTT. It is translated as CASSVDGLALGITSTDTQYF.

The V and J genes are TRBV6-1 and TRBJ2-3; weak D call: TRBD2 (6 bases). The CDR3 is made up of 14 amino acids. Germline CDR1 reads MNHNS; CDR2 reads SASEGT. The ends were cut back, 11 bases at V and 2 bases at J, with 17 bases in the middle. CDR3 protein: CASQRWRDTDTQYF. DNA of the CDR3: TGTGCCTCTCAACGGTGGAGGGACACAGATACGCAGTATTTT.

V and J are TRBV7-8 and TRBJ2-7; no clear D gene. V lost 2 bases and J lost 1, with 3 bases in between. CDR1 is SGHVS and CDR2 is FQNEAQ in the germline V gene. There are 12 residues in the CDR3. The CDR3 DNA is TGTGCCAGCAGCTTAACGTCCTACGAGCAGTACTTC. It specifies CASSLTSYEQYF.

CDR3 sequence (DNA): TGTGCCATCAGTCACGCGATTCACTACGAGCAGTACTTC. Translation gives CAISHAIHYEQYF. The rearrangement uses TRBV10-3 and TRBJ2-7, with no clear D. V lost 5 bases to trimming and J lost 3 bases, with 11 bases between them. The CDR3 loop spans 13 amino acids. Per the germline V gene, CDR1 is ENHRY and CDR2 is SYGVKD.

This clone was seen a single time. This chain joins TRBV10-3 and TRBJ2-1; TRBD2 aligns across 14 bases. With 4 bases clipped from V and 0 bases from J, the junction kept 5 bases outside the gene matches. Germline CDR1 is ENHRY and CDR2 is SYGVKD. The CDR3 spans 18 residues. This chain's CDR3 is CAISGTSGGSSSYNEQFF. Written as DNA, the CDR3 is TGTGCCATCAGTGGGACTAGCGGGGGGTCTAGCTCCTACAATGAGCAGTTCTTC.

The rearrangement uses TRBV9 and TRBJ2-1; 9 nucleotides align to TRBD1. Looked up from germline, CDR1 is SGDLS and CDR2 is YYNGEE. J gave up 6 bases and V 2 bases, and 6 bases lay outside the gene matches. The CDR3 is made up of 15 amino acids. In DNA form, the CDR3 reads TGTGCCAGCAGCGTCTCGGGACAGGGCACCAATGAGCAGTTCTTC. It encodes CASSVSGQGTNEQFF.

The chain carries TRBV2 and TRBJ2-7; 9 positions match TRBD1. The CDR3 covers 15 residues. Trimming took 2 bases from V and 6 from J; bases not matched to a gene: 8. Germline V lookup: CDR1 SNHLY, CDR2 FYNNEI. The CDR3 DNA sequence: TGTGCCAGCAGTGAAAGGGGACAGGGTCACTCCGAGCAGTACTTC. This gives the protein CASSERGQGHSEQYF.

This chain links TRBV7-2 with TRBJ2-1; 15 nucleotides line up with TRBD2. Germline V gives CDR1 SGHTA, CDR2 FQGNSA. After removal of 6 bases from V and 4 bases from J, the junction contained 4 bases not matched to a gene. The CDR3 is 16 residues long. CDR3 DNA sequence: TGTGCCAGCAGACTGGGACTAGCGGGGGGTTACAATGAGCAGTTCTTC. As protein: CASRLGLAGGYNEQFF. Supplemented by reference TRBV7-2 and TRBJ2-1, the full variable domain reads GAGVSQSPSNKVTEKGKDVELRCDPISGHTALYWYRQSLGQGLEFLIYFQGNSAPDKSGLPSDRFSAERTGGSVSTLTIQRTQQEDSAVYLCASRLGLAGGYNEQFFGPGTRLTVL.

The chain links TRBV7-6 to TRBJ2-7; D is ambiguous. CDR1 is SGHVS and CDR2 is FNYEAQ in the germline V gene. V was shortened by 2 bases and J by 0 bases, with 8 bases between the two germline ends. CDR3 size: 14 residues. CDR3 sequence (DNA): TGTGCCAGCAGCTTACAAGCTAGCTCCTACGAGCAGTACTTC. Its translation is CASSLQASSYEQYF.

The chain is built from TRBV13 and TRBJ2-7; no clear D. The CDR3 is 15 amino acids. The V gene's germline CDR1 is PRHDT and CDR2 FYEKMQ (reference sequence). The V end lost 1 base, the J end lost 0 bases, and 10 bases lay between the germline ends. As DNA, the CDR3 is TGTGCCAGCAGCTTAGACCCCCAAAGCTCCTACGAGCAGTACTTC. Protein: CASSLDPQSSYEQYF.

The V gene is TRBV9, the J gene TRBJ2-1; the match to TRBD2 covers 14 bases. The trim removed 1 base at V and 3 bases at J, leaving 3 bases unmatched. Germline V gene data show CDR1 as SGDLS and CDR2 as YYNGEE. This CDR3 region has 17 residues. CDR3 sequence reads: CASSVRGTSGGYNEQFF. CDR3 DNA: TGTGCCAGCAGCGTAAGGGGGACTAGCGGGGGCTACAATGAGCAGTTCTTC.

This sequence joins TRBV10-3 and TRBJ2-3; D is unresolved. Germline V gene data show CDR1 as ENHRY and CDR2 as SYGVKD. The ends were cut back, 3 bases at V and 5 bases at J, with 15 bases in the middle. This CDR3 has 15 amino acids. The CDR3 reads CAISDPWLQLDTQYF. In DNA, the CDR3 is TGTGCCATCAGTGACCCCTGGCTCCAATTAGATACGCAGTATTTT.

The chain uses TRBV29-1 and TRBJ1-2, with D possibly matching TRBD1 (5 bases). V was trimmed by 5 bases and J by 8 bases, leaving 15 bases between them. There are 12 residues in the CDR3. Germline-derived CDR1 and CDR2 are SQVTM and ANQGSEA. The CDR3 DNA is TGCAGCGTTCCGAGCAGGGTTGGCGGCTACACCTTC. It specifies CSVPSRVGGYTF.

V and J are TRBV18 and TRBJ2-1; 9 bases align to TRBD2. From germline, CDR1 is KGHSH and CDR2 LQKENI. J was trimmed by 5 bases and V by 2 bases; bases with no gene match: 4. The CDR3 contains 15 residues. CDR3 in amino acids: CASSPIAGANNEQFF. In nucleotides, the CDR3 is TGTGCCAGCTCACCAATAGCGGGGGCAAACAATGAGCAGTTCTTC.

The chain combines TRBV13 with TRBJ2-7; no reliable D call. V gave up 0 bases and J gave up 0 bases, with 9 bases separating them. The CDR3 contains 15 residues. CDR1 and CDR2 from the germline V gene are PRHDT and FYEKMQ (reference sequence). CDR3 bases: TGTGCCAGCAGCTTAGGCAGTCAAGTCTCCTACGAGCAGTACTTC. The encoded protein is CASSLGSQVSYEQYF.

The chain employs TRBV6-6 and TRBJ2-5; TRBD1 might be the D (6 bases). There are 15 residues in the CDR3. Germline V CDR1 and CDR2: MNHNY, SVGAGI (reference sequence). V shed 6 bases and J shed 4 bases, with 18 bases lying between them. This CDR3 is CASRRRGGGGETQYF. The CDR3 DNA is TGTGCCAGCAGACGACGTGGGGGCGGAGGAGAGACCCAGTACTTC.

The J gene is TRBJ2-1, the V gene TRBV2, with 11 bases lining up with TRBD2. With 6 bases clipped from V and 8 bases from J, the junction kept 9 bases outside the gene matches. Looked up from germline, CDR1 is SNHLY and CDR2 is FYNNEI. The CDR3 consists of 15 residues. Written as DNA, the CDR3 is TGTGCCAGCAGACCCACTAGCGGGAGAAACGATGAGCAGTTCTTC. This codes for CASRPTSGRNDEQFF. Together with reference TRBV2 and TRBJ2-1, the CDR3 gives the full variable domain: EPEVTQTPSHQVTQMGQEVILRCVPISNHLYFYWYRQILGQKVEFLVSFYNNEISEKSEIFDDQFSVERPDGSNFTLKIRSTKLEDSAMYFCASRPTSGRNDEQFFGPGTRLTVL.

This chain uses TRBV6-5 with TRBJ2-2; TRBD1 aligns across 7 bases. This CDR3 is built from 15 residues. V lost 0 bases to trimming and J lost 4 bases; unmatched junction nucleotides: 2. Germline CDR1 is MNHEY and CDR2 is SVGAGI. CDR3 residues: CASSYSGGGTGELFF. In DNA form, the CDR3 reads TGTGCCAGCAGTTACTCAGGGGGCGGCACCGGGGAGCTGTTTTTT.

The chain combines TRBV6-1 with TRBJ2-7; 14 bases match TRBD2. V dropped 7 bases and J dropped 4; count of bases not matched to a gene: 6. CDR3 size: 15 residues. CDR1 and CDR2 from the germline V gene are MNHNS and SASEGT. In DNA, the CDR3 is TGTGCCAGCAACTTGGGACTAGCGGGGGTATACGAGCAGTACTTC. It codes for CASNLGLAGVYEQYF.

Notes on this clone: The same CDR3 arises from other DNA sequences in this sample as well. CDR3 DNA sequence: TGTGCCAGTAGTCCCAATCACTACGAGCAGTACTTC. This translates into CASSPNHYEQYF. The V gene is TRBV19, the J gene TRBJ2-7; D unclear. This CDR3 is built from 12 residues. Germline lookup yields CDR1 LNHDA and CDR2 SQIVND (reference sequence). V lost 5 bases and J 3 bases, leaving 8 bases between the germline ends. The whole variable domain, remainder taken from reference TRBV19 and TRBJ2-7, is DGGITQSPKYLFRKEGQNVTLSCEQNLNHDAMYWYRQDPGQGLRLIYYSQIVNDFQKGDIAEGYSVSREKKESFPLTVTSAQKNPTAFYLCASSPNHYEQYFGPGTRLTVT.

The J gene is TRBJ2-7, the V gene TRBV7-9; D is perhaps TRBD2 (5 bases). This CDR3 has 12 residues. Trimming took 5 bases from V and 4 from J, leaving 9 bases between them. Germline V gives CDR1 SEHNR, CDR2 FQNEAQ (reference sequence). The CDR3 reads CASSPTGYEQYF. CDR3 nucleotides: TGTGCCAGCAGCCCCACGGGGTACGAGCAGTACTTC.

The chain uses TRBV7-6 and TRBJ2-2; TRBD2 might be the D (5 bases). CDR3 length: 14 amino acids. The V and J ends lost 8 bases and 4 bases respectively, with 14 bases between them. Germline values: CDR1 SGHVS, CDR2 FNYEAQ. Written as DNA, the CDR3 is TGTGCCAGCCGCCGGGCCGGGATCACCGGGGAGCTGTTTTTT. Amino acids: CASRRAGITGELFF.

V gene TRBV27 combines with J gene TRBJ1-2; D unclear. The germline V gene encodes CDR1 MNHEY and CDR2 SMNVEV (reference sequence). The V gene lost 6 bases and the J gene lost 5 bases, with 16 bases spanning the gap. CDR3 length: 14 residues. CDR3 nucleotide sequence: TGTGCCAGCAGCCCGGACGGGCTCCTGTATGGCTACACCTTC. It encodes CASSPDGLLYGYTF.